Listed here are 29 T cell receptor beta chains from one sample, sequenced in a study of CD8+CD57+ T cells in acquired aplastic anemia. Genomic DNA acted as the template from which TCR beta VDJ combination and CDR3 sequence profiling were carried out. TCRdb fed the reads into MiXCR, producing one record per CDR3 protein. The repertoire consists of about 210,000 distinct CDR3 sequences, with roughly 35% occurring once and the leading ten covering 1% to 1.3%. The sample taken for sequencing was sorted CD4+, CD8+, or CD8+CD57+ T cells (not recorded which) from PBMCs. The receptor source for this set is a human donor in good health, serving as a control.

This clonotype was recorded at least ten times. This chain links TRBV19 with TRBJ1-3; D is unclear. Trimming removed 3 bases at V and 0 bases at J, with 9 bases between. From germline, CDR1 is LNHDA and CDR2 SQIVND (reference sequence). The CDR3 has 15 amino acids. The CDR3 loop reads CASSIRTTSGNTIYF. In DNA form, the CDR3 reads TGTGCCAGTAGTATCCGAACTACCTCTGGAAACACCATATATTTT.

The chain couples TRBV5-4 to TRBJ2-1; 12 nucleotides match TRBD2. The CDR3 spans 16 residues. Germline assignment: CDR1 SGHNT and CDR2 YYREEE (reference sequence). J gave up 10 bases and V 0 bases, and 8 bases lay outside the gene matches. The CDR3 spells CASSLGRTSGIYEQFF. The CDR3 region has the DNA TGTGCCAGCAGCTTGGGTCGGACTAGCGGGATCTACGAGCAGTTCTTC.

The rearrangement links TRBV7-2 to TRBJ2-5, with 9 bases matching TRBD2. This CDR3 is 14 amino acids long. Germline V gene data show CDR1 as SGHTA and CDR2 as FQGNSA. The trim removed 3 bases at V and 3 bases at J, leaving 2 bases unmatched. The CDR3 is CASSLRLAEETQYF. As DNA, the CDR3 is TGTGCCAGCAGCTTGAGACTAGCGGAAGAGACCCAGTACTTC. Full variable domain (remainder filled in from reference TRBV7-2 and TRBJ2-5): GAGVSQSPSNKVTEKGKDVELRCDPISGHTALYWYRQSLGQGLEFLIYFQGNSAPDKSGLPSDRFSAERTGGSVSTLTIQRTQQEDSAVYLCASSLRLAEETQYFGPGTRLLVL.

The V and J genes are TRBV10-3 and TRBJ1-1; 9 nucleotides match TRBD1. CDR1 ENHRY and CDR2 SYGVKD come from the germline V gene. This CDR3 is built from 14 residues. Trimming took 10 bases from V and 0 from J; bases not matched to a gene: 6. CDR3 protein: CATGTGTMNTEAFF. CDR3 bases: TGTGCCACCGGGACAGGGACTATGAACACTGAAGCTTTCTTT.

This clonotype was seen repeatedly, ten times or more. CDR3 DNA sequence: TGTGCCAGTAGTAGAAGACAGCCCTATGGCTACACCTTC. Translated: CASSRRQPYGYTF. V usage is TRBV19 and J usage is TRBJ1-2, with D maybe TRBD1 (5 bases). The CDR3 spans 13 residues. V was pared by 4 bases and J by 4 bases, with 10 bases between. CDR1 LNHDA and CDR2 SQIVND come from the germline V gene (reference sequence). Full variable domain (remainder filled in from reference TRBV19 and TRBJ1-2): DGGITQSPKYLFRKEGQNVTLSCEQNLNHDAMYWYRQDPGQGLRLIYYSQIVNDFQKGDIAEGYSVSREKKESFPLTVTSAQKNPTAFYLCASSRRQPYGYTFGSGTRLTVV.

As regards this clonotype: The junction departs from the called germline gene at one end, perhaps through a read error. V and J are TRBV29-1 and TRBJ2-7, with D unresolved. The CDR3 has 11 amino acids. CDR1 is SQVTM, CDR2 ANQGSEA, per germline. The CDR3 coding sequence is TGCAGCGTTCCAGAGAACAGTAATCTTCTCTTC. Translation: CSVPENSNLLF.

The V gene is TRBV11-1, the J gene TRBJ2-5; TRBD2 matches at 9 bases. Germline values: CDR1 SGHAT, CDR2 FQDESV (reference sequence). V trimming: 3 bases; J trimming: 4 bases; junction bases outside the gene matches: 18. This CDR3 contains 19 residues. CDR3 nucleotide sequence: TGTGCCAGCAGCTTCTCGTTATACTCACGCGGGAGGGTTCGAGAGACCCAGTACTTC. It encodes CASSFSLYSRGRVRETQYF.

About this clonotype itself: With a much larger clone just one base away, this may be a read error. V is TRBV20-1 and J is TRBJ1-2, with a possible D match to TRBD1 (5 bases). The CDR3 runs 13 residues. CDR1 is DFQATT and CDR2 is SNEGSKA in the germline V gene (reference sequence). Deletions cut 6 bases from V and 4 bases from J, with 15 bases between. The CDR3 sequence: CSARVEGLYGYTF. DNA for the CDR3: TGCAGTGCCAGGGTGGAGGGCCTCTATGGCTACACCTTC.

This clonotype was observed a handful of times. Mismatch with germline at one junction end may stem from a read error. The chain joins TRBV20-1 to TRBJ2-1, with no clear D. Germline V gene lookup returns CDR1 DFQATT and CDR2 SNEGSKA (reference sequence). CDR3 size: 13 residues. The CDR3 protein is CSAVATVGNGQFF. Here the CDR3 DNA reads TGCAGTGCGGTAGCAACCGTAGGGAATGGGCAGTTCTTC.

This clonotype was counted at least ten times. The rearrangement uses TRBV2 and TRBJ2-1; maybe TRBD2 (6 bases). Trimming pared 5 bases from V and 2 bases from J, leaving 13 bases between. The CDR3 length is 15 residues. Germline-derived CDR1 and CDR2 are SNHLY and FYNNEI. This chain's CDR3 is CASSSLSGAYNEQFF. The CDR3 DNA reads as TGTGCCAGCAGTAGCTTGTCGGGGGCCTACAATGAGCAGTTCTTC.

This chain links TRBV12-3 or TRBV12-4 with TRBJ1-1; 7 bases line up with TRBD1. This CDR3 has 14 residues. Trimming removed 6 bases from V and 4 bases from J; junction bases left unmatched: 8. CDR3 region: CASSLNRDSTEAFF. CDR3 DNA: TGTGCCAGCAGCCTAAACCGGGACAGCACTGAAGCTTTCTTT.

For this clonotype: At one end the junction does not follow the germline gene, possibly because of a read error. This rearrangement joins TRBV7-9 to TRBJ1-1, with D possibly being TRBD1 (6 bases). This CDR3 has 15 amino acids. The V gene's germline CDR1 is SEHNR and CDR2 FQNEAQ (reference sequence). The DNA of the CDR3 is TGTGCCCGCAGCTTAGATAGGGGGGGGATCACTGAAGCTTTCTTT. It codes for CARSLDRGGITEAFF.

This clonotype was recorded at least ten times. The chain recombines TRBV10-3 with TRBJ2-7, with TRBD1 matching over 7 bases. The length of the CDR3 is 14 residues. V shed 8 bases, J shed 2 bases, and the junction held 9 bases outside the gene matches. Germline values: CDR1 ENHRY, CDR2 SYGVKD. CDR3 bases: TGTGCCATCGGCCGGACAGGAGCTCCCTACGAGCAGTACTTC. Its protein is CAIGRTGAPYEQYF.

The chain links TRBV5-1 to TRBJ1-2; D is uncertain. The length of the CDR3 is 13 residues. The germline V and J ends were trimmed by 3 bases and 4 bases, with 10 bases remaining between them. CDR1 SGHRS and CDR2 YFSETQ come from the germline V gene. The CDR3 region is CASSSESFYGYTF. The CDR3 DNA is TGCGCCAGCAGCTCGGAGAGCTTCTATGGCTACACCTTC.

The V gene is TRBV11-1, the J gene TRBJ2-5; 12 bases are a match to TRBD2. Germline assignment: CDR1 SGHAT and CDR2 FQDESV (reference sequence). J was trimmed by 5 bases and V by 4 bases; bases with no gene match: 5. CDR3 size: 15 residues. CDR3 region: CASSSTSGSWETQYF. The DNA for the CDR3 is TGTGCCAGCAGCTCGACTAGCGGGAGTTGGGAGACCCAGTACTTC.

The chain joins TRBV6-1 to TRBJ2-7; TRBD2 might be the D (7 bases). V dropped 9 bases and J dropped 6 bases, with 15 bases sitting between them. Germline V gene sequence: CDR1 MNHNS, CDR2 SASEGT. The CDR3 has 12 amino acids. The CDR3 DNA reads TGTGCCAGTCGAACAGGGAGGGTCGAGCAGTACTTC. It specifies CASRTGRVEQYF.

Regarding this clonotype: Sequence at one end of the junction differs from germline and may be a read error. The chain has TRBV13 and TRBJ1-1; a possible D gene is TRBD1 (5 bases). The CDR3 has 15 residues. Germline V gene sequence: CDR1 PRHDT, CDR2 FYEKMQ (reference sequence). The CDR3 bases are TGTGCCAGCAGCCGAACGGGACTCCTGAACACTGAAGCTTACTTT. This sequence encodes CASSRTGLLNTEAYF.

The table lists this clonotype with a count of one. The chain carries TRBV18 and TRBJ1-2, with D possibly TRBD1 on 6 matching bases. Trimming pared 2 bases from V and 4 bases from J, leaving 11 bases between. The CDR3 is 14 residues long. The germline V gene encodes CDR1 KGHSH and CDR2 LQKENI. The CDR3 reads CASSPTGTLYGYTF. CDR3 DNA sequence: TGTGCCAGCTCACCAACCGGGACACTCTATGGCTACACCTTC. The complete variable domain, with remaining parts taken from reference TRBV18 and TRBJ1-2, reads NAGVMQNPRHLVRRRGQEARLRCSPMKGHSHVYWYRQLPEEGLKFMVYLQKENIIDESGMPKERFSAEFPKEGPSILRIQQVVRGDSAAYFCASSPTGTLYGYTFGSGTRLTVV.

The sample holds one count of this clonotype. V and J are TRBV30 and TRBJ2-5, with 12 positions matching TRBD2. J lost 4 bases, V lost 0 bases, and 6 bases had no gene match. The CDR3 loop spans 16 amino acids. Germline values: CDR1 GTSNPN, CDR2 SVGIG (reference sequence). CDR3 sequence (DNA): TGTGCCTGGAGTGTGACTAGCGGGAGAGGGGGAGAGACCCAGTACTTC. Translated: CAWSVTSGRGGETQYF.

In this sample, this clonotype turned up many times. The rearrangement uses TRBV24-1 and TRBJ1-3; D ambiguous. Germline loops: CDR1 KGHDR, CDR2 SFDVKD. The CDR3 covers 16 residues. Trimming took off 5 bases at V and 2 bases at J, with 15 bases between the two ends. The chain's CDR3 is CATSGWGKETGNTIYF. CDR3 DNA: TGTGCCACCAGTGGTTGGGGAAAAGAAACTGGAAACACCATATATTTT.

This clonotype was seen once. The V and J genes are TRBV5-1 and TRBJ1-1; weak D call: TRBD1 (5 bases). The V gene lost 0 bases and the J gene lost 4 bases, with 19 bases spanning the gap. The CDR3 covers 17 residues. CDR1 is SGHRS, CDR2 YFSETQ, per germline. CDR3 loop: CASSLAPLRGGSTEAFF. CDR3 nucleotides: TGCGCCAGCAGCTTGGCACCGCTTAGGGGAGGGTCCACTGAAGCTTTCTTT.

V usage is TRBV19 and J usage is TRBJ2-5; D is possibly TRBD1 (6 bases). The CDR3 spans 15 residues. Trimming pared 2 bases from V and 0 bases from J, leaving 10 bases between. Germline CDR1 and CDR2: LNHDA and SQIVND (reference sequence). The CDR3, as DNA: TGTGCCAGTAGTATACAAGCAGGGGACCAAGAGACCCAGTACTTC. Its translation is CASSIQAGDQETQYF.

This clonotype was observed at least ten times. The genes are TRBV29-1 and TRBJ1-1; tentative D call: TRBD1 (6 bases). CDR1 is SQVTM, CDR2 ANQGSEA, per germline. Trimming took 7 bases from V and 1 from J, leaving 13 bases between them. The CDR3 has 13 residues. The CDR3 reads CSAEDRPNTEAFF. The DNA of the CDR3 is TGCAGCGCCGAGGACAGACCGAACACTGAAGCTTTCTTT.

J is TRBJ1-2 and V is TRBV29-1; TRBD1 aligns across 8 bases. The CDR3 loop spans 12 amino acids. Germline V lookup: CDR1 SQVTM, CDR2 ANQGSEA. Losses at the gene ends were 7 bases for V and 7 bases for J; bases not matched to a gene: 8. CDR3 in DNA: TGCAGCGCAGGACAGGGTACCGCTGGCTACACCTTC. Translation gives CSAGQGTAGYTF.

In this sample, this clonotype turned up once. This chain connects TRBV2 to TRBJ1-2, with TRBD1 matching 9 bases. V trimming: 8 bases; J trimming: 6 bases; junction bases outside the gene matches: 4. Germline assignment: CDR1 SNHLY and CDR2 FYNNEI. This CDR3 region has 12 residues. CDR3 sequence: CASRTGVDGYTF. The CDR3 nucleotides are TGTGCCAGCCGGACAGGGGTAGATGGCTACACCTTC.

Concerning this clonotype itself: A read error is possible here, since a much larger clone lies one base away. J is TRBJ2-2 and V is TRBV19; the D is unclear. Germline V gives CDR1 LNHDA, CDR2 SQIVND (reference sequence). The ends were cut back, 7 bases at V and 6 bases at J, with 12 bases in the middle. This CDR3 has 13 residues. The CDR3 spells CASNNSVAGELFF. The CDR3 nucleotides are TGTGCCAGTAACAACAGCGTGGCCGGGGAGCTGTTTTTT.

V is TRBV2 and J is TRBJ2-6, with unresolved D. Trimming stripped 0 bases from V and 0 bases from J, with 9 bases between. This CDR3 spans 17 amino acids. Germline CDR1 reads SNHLY; CDR2 reads FYNNEI. The CDR3, as DNA: TGTGCCAGCAGTGAAGCCTACTCGCTCTCTGGGGCCAACGTCCTGACTTTC. Amino acid sequence: CASSEAYSLSGANVLTF.

The chain couples TRBV10-3 to TRBJ2-5, with D perhaps given as TRBD1 or TRBD2 (5 bases each). There are 11 residues in the CDR3. Per germline, CDR1 ENHRY and CDR2 SYGVKD. The ends were cut back, 9 bases at V and 6 bases at J, with 11 bases in the middle. The CDR3 here is CAMTRGQTQYF. Here the CDR3 DNA reads TGTGCCATGACGAGGGGTCAGACCCAGTACTTC.

A remark on this clonotype: A much bigger clone sits one base away, suggesting this may be a read error. The V call is TRBV19, the J call TRBJ1-1; D not certain. Germline V lookup: CDR1 LNHDA, CDR2 SQIVND (reference sequence). The CDR3 totals 12 residues. The CDR3 DNA reads as TGTGCCGGTAGTATGGGGTTCACTGAAGCTTTCTTT. This translates into CAGSMGFTEAFF.